This T cell receptor (beta chain) emerged from a study of Ad26.COV2.S vaccination and SARS-CoV-2 variants. Study information: Participants got Ad26.COV2.S intramuscularly, once or twice 56 days apart.

Clones were sequenced by immunoSEQ multiplex PCR, and TCRdb holds only the in-frame ones, with some missing. The sample has 350,000 to 500,000 clones; roughly 87% are singletons. As to treatment: 15 to 20 received Ad26.COV2.S at low or high dose, single or two shots; about 5 received placebo; per-sample allocation not given. Samples came from day 63 after the first vaccine or placebo injection. Study outcomes and limitations: The study found similar non-spike TCR breadth in vaccine and placebo recipients. Possibly, TCR breadth and depth analyses underestimated total T cell responses. Once vaccination had occurred, spike-specific CD8+ and CD4+ T cell responses reportedly showed substantial breadth.

Comment on this clone: The target antigen is unknown.

With 5 bases clipped from V and 5 bases from J, the junction kept 10 bases outside the gene matches. The CDR3 length is 15 residues. The germline CDR1 and CDR2 sequences are MDHEN and SYDVKM. V and J are TRBV28 and TRBJ2-5; 8 positions match TRBD2. The receptor was derived from a person between 18 and 60 years old who received the Ad26.COV2.S COVID-19 vaccine or a placebo. Specimen: peripheral blood, collected in a trial of Ad26.COV2.S vaccine versus placebo. The CDR3 loop is CASSPILAGMETQYF. The CDR3 coding sequence is TGTGCCAGCAGTCCAATATTAGCGGGAATGGAGACCCAGTACTTC.